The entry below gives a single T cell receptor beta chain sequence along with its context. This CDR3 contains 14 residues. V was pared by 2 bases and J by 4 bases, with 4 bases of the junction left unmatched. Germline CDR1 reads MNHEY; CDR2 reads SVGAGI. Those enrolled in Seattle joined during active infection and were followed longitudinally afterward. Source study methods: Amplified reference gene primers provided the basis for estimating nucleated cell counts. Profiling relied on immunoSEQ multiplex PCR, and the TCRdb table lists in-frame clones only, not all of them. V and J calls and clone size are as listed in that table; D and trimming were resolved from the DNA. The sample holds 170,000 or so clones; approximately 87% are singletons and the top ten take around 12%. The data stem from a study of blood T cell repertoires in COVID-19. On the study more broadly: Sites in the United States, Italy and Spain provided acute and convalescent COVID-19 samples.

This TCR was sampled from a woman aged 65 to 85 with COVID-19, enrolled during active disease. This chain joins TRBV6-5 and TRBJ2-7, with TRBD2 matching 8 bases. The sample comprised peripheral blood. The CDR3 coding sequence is TGTGCCAGCAGTTACGGAGCGGGAGAGTACGAGCAGTACTTC. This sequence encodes CASSYGAGEYEQYF.